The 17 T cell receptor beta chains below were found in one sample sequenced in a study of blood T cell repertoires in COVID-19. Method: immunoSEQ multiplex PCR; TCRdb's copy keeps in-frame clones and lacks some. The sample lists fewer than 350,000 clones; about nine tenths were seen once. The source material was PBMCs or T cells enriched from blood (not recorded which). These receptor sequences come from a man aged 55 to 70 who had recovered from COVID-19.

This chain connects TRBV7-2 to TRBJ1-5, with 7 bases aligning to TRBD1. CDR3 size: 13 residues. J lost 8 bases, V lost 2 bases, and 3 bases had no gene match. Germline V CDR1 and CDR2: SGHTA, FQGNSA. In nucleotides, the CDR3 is TGTGCCAGCAGCTTAAGGGGGCCGGAGCCCCAGCATTTT. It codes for CASSLRGPEPQHF.

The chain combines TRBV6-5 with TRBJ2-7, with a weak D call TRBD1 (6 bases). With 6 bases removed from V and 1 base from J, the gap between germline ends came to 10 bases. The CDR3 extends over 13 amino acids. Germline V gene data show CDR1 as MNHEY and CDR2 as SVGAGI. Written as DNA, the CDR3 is TGTGCCAGCAGACAGGGAGCTTCCTACGAGCAGTACTTC. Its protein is CASRQGASYEQYF.

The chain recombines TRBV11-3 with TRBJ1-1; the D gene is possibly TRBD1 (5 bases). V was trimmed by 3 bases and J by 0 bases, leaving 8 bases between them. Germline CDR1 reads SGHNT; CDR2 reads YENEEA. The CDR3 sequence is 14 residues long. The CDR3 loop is CASSFGGMNTEAFF. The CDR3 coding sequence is TGTGCCAGCAGCTTCGGGGGGATGAACACTGAAGCTTTCTTT.

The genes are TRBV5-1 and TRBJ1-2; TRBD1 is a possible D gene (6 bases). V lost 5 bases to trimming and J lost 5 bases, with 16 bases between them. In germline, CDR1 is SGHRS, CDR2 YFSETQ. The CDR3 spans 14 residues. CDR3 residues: CASRRTGTYYGYTF. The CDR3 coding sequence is TGCGCCAGCAGGCGGACCGGGACATATTATGGCTACACCTTC.

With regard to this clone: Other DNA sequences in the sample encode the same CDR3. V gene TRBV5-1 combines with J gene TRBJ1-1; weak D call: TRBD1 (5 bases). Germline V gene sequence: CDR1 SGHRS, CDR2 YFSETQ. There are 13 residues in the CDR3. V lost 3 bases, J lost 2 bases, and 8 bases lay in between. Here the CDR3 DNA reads TGCGCCAGCAGCTCGCAGGGTAACACTGAAGCTTTCTTT. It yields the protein CASSSQGNTEAFF.

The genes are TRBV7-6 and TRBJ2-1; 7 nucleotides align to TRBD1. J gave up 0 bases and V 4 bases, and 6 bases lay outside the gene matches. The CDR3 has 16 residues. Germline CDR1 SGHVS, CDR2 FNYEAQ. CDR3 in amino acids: CASSWGAGGSYNEQFF. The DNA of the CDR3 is TGTGCCAGCAGCTGGGGTGCAGGGGGCTCCTACAATGAGCAGTTCTTC.

The CDR3 bases are TGTGCCATTGGAGGGCGGGGGGGCGCCTACGAGCAGTACTTC. Its protein product is CAIGGRGGAYEQYF. The V and J genes are TRBV11-1 and TRBJ2-7, with 9 bases matching TRBD2. The trim removed 10 bases at V and 2 bases at J, leaving 9 bases unmatched. The CDR3 contains 14 residues. Germline CDR1 reads SGHAT; CDR2 reads FQDESV (reference sequence).

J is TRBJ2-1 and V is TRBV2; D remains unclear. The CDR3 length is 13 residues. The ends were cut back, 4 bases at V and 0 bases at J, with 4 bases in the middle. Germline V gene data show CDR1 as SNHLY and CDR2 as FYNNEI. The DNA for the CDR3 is TGTGCCAGCAGTGTCTACTCCTACAATGAGCAGTTCTTC. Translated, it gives CASSVYSYNEQFF.

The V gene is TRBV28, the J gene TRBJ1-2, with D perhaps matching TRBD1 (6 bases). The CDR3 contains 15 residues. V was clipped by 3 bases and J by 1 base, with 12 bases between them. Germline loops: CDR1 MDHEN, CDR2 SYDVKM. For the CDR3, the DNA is TGTGCCAGCAGTTTGTTGGGGGCCGTTAACTATGGCTACACCTTC. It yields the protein CASSLLGAVNYGYTF.

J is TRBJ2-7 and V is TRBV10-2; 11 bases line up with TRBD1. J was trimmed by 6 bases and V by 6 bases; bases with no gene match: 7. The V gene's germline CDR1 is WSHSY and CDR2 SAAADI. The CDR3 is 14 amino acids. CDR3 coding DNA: TGCGCCAGCAGCTCCGGACAGGGGGCCGTCGAGCAGTACTTC. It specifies CASSSGQGAVEQYF.

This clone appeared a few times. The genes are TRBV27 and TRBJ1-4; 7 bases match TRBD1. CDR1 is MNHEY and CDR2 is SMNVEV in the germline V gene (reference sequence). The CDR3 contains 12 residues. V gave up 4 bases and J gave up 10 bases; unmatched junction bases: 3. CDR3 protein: CASSYPGGKLFF. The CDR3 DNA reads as TGTGCCAGCAGTTACCCAGGGGGAAAACTGTTTTTT. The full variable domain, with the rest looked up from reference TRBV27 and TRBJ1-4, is EAQVTQNPRYLITVTGKKLTVTCSQNMNHEYMSWYRQDPGLGLRQIYYSMNVEVTDKGDVPEGYKVSRKEKRNFPLILESPSPNQTSLYFCASSYPGGKLFFGSGTQLSVL.

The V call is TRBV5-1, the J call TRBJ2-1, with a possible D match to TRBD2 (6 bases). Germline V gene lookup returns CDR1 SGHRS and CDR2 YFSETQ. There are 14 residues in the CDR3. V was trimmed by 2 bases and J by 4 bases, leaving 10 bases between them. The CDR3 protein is CASSLTGTYNEQFF. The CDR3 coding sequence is TGCGCCAGCAGCTTAACCGGGACTTACAATGAGCAGTTCTTC.

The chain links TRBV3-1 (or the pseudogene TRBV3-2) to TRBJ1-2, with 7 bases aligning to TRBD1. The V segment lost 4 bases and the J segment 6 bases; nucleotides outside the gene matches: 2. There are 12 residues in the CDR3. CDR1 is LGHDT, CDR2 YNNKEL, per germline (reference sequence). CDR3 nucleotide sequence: TGTGCCAGCAGCCGAACAGGGGATGGCTACACCTTC. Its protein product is CASSRTGDGYTF.

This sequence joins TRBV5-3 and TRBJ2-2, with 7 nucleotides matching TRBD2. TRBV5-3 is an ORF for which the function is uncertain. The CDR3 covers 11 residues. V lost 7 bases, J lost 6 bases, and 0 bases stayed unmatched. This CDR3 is CARGGAGELFF. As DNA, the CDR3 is TGTGCCAGAGGGGGGGCCGGGGAGCTGTTTTTT.

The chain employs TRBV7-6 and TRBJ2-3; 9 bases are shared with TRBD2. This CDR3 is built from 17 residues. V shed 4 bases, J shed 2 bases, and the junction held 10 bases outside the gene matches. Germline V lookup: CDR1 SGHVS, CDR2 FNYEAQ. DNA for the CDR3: TGTGCCAGCAGCTCCGAGCGGGGGGACTATTCCACAGATACGCAGTATTTT. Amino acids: CASSSERGDYSTDTQYF.

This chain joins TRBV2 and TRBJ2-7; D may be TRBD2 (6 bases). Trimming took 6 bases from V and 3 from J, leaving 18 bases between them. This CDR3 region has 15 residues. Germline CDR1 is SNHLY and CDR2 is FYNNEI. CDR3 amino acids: CASSQTRIPSYEQYF. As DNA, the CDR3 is TGTGCCAGCAGCCAGACTAGGATCCCTAGCTACGAGCAGTACTTC. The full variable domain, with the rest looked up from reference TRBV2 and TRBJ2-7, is EPEVTQTPSHQVTQMGQEVILRCVPISNHLYFYWYRQILGQKVEFLVSFYNNEISEKSEIFDDQFSVERPDGSNFTLKIRSTKLEDSAMYFCASSQTRIPSYEQYFGPGTRLTVT.

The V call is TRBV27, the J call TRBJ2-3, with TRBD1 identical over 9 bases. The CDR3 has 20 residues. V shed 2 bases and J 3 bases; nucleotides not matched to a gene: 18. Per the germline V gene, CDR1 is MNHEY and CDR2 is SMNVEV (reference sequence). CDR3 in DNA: TGTGCCAGCAGTTTACGCTCTCTCGGTTACTTGGGACAGGGAACAGATACGCAGTATTTT. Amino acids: CASSLRSLGYLGQGTDTQYF.